This entry lists 31 T cell receptor beta chains sequenced from one sample in a study of cytomegalovirus exposure and HLA in healthy donors. Primers: 60 Vbeta forward and 13 Jbeta reverse. Here immunoSEQ multiplex PCR was the method, and the copy in TCRdb shows in-frame clones only, minus some. This sample has roughly 180,000 clones, with approximately 85% found just once. Sequencing was carried out using PBMCs. The receptor set was obtained from a man between 18 and 29 years old in good health and CMV-seropositive.

The V gene is TRBV14, the J gene TRBJ2-3; 8 positions match TRBD1. V shed 0 bases and J 3 bases; nucleotides not matched to a gene: 8. Germline loops: CDR1 SGHDN, CDR2 FVKESK. This CDR3 region has 17 residues. This chain's CDR3 is CASSQDRAGGGTDTQYF. In nucleotides, the CDR3 is TGTGCCAGCAGCCAAGATCGGGCAGGGGGCGGGACAGATACGCAGTATTTT.

The chain joins TRBV6-5 to TRBJ1-2; D not resolved. From germline, CDR1 is MNHEY and CDR2 SVGAGI. This CDR3 region has 12 residues. Trimming took off 8 bases at V and 8 bases at J, with 15 bases between the two ends. CDR3 amino acids: CASGRGKSGYTF. CDR3 DNA sequence: TGTGCCAGCGGTCGAGGGAAGAGCGGCTACACCTTC.

The chain is built from TRBV5-1 and TRBJ1-1; D unresolved. Trimming pared 1 base from V and 3 bases from J, leaving 13 bases between. Germline CDR1 reads SGHRS; CDR2 reads YFSETQ. The CDR3 is 15 residues long. The CDR3, as DNA: TGCGCCAGCAGCTTGTCTCCGGTGGAGGACACTGAAGCTTTCTTT. This encodes CASSLSPVEDTEAFF. The full variable domain, rest sourced from reference TRBV5-1 and TRBJ1-1, is KAGVTQTPRYLIKTRGQQVTLSCSPISGHRSVSWYQQTPGQGLQFLFEYFSETQRNKGNFPGRFSGRQFSNSRSEMNVSTLELGDSALYLCASSLSPVEDTEAFFGQGTRLTVV.

The V and J genes are TRBV2 and TRBJ1-3; D gene ambiguous. CDR3 size: 15 residues. Germline V gene sequence: CDR1 SNHLY, CDR2 FYNNEI. Trimming stripped 4 bases from V and 0 bases from J, with 10 bases between. As DNA, the CDR3 is TGTGCCAGCAGTGTTTCGGGATCCTCTGGAAACACCATATATTTT. Protein: CASSVSGSSGNTIYF.

The chain is built from TRBV10-1 and TRBJ2-3, with D perhaps TRBD2 (5 bases). In germline, CDR1 is WNHNN, CDR2 SYGVQD (reference sequence). Deletions cut 10 bases from V and 5 bases from J, with 16 bases between. This CDR3 has 13 amino acids. The CDR3 DNA is TGCGCCACAAGCCGGCAACGGGAAGATACGCAGTATTTT. Its protein product is CATSRQREDTQYF.

The chain has TRBV27 and TRBJ2-2, with 7 bases that match TRBD2. Per the germline V gene, CDR1 is MNHEY and CDR2 is SMNVEV (reference sequence). The CDR3 sequence is 14 residues long. Unmatched junction bases numbered 6, after V lost 6 bases and J lost 5 bases. CDR3 bases: TGTGCCAGCAGCGGGGGGACCCTTACCGGGGAGCTGTTTTTT. This sequence encodes CASSGGTLTGELFF.

This chain joins TRBV5-1 and TRBJ2-7, with 8 bases aligning to TRBD1. CDR1 is SGHRS and CDR2 is YFSETQ in the germline V gene. The CDR3 length is 13 residues. The V and J ends lost 4 bases and 9 bases, in that order; junction bases with no gene match: 9. The CDR3 protein is CASSPGLTGGQYF. The CDR3 region has the DNA TGCGCCAGCAGCCCAGGACTTACAGGGGGGCAGTACTTC.

This rearrangement joins TRBV5-5 to TRBJ1-1; tentative D call: TRBD1 (5 bases). Trimming pared 4 bases from V and 6 bases from J, leaving 19 bases between. The CDR3 covers 15 residues. Germline loops: CDR1 SGHKS, CDR2 YYEKEE (reference sequence). CDR3 sequence reads: CASSLRRGDDAEAFF. In DNA, the CDR3 is TGTGCCAGCAGCCTCAGGAGGGGCGATGACGCTGAAGCTTTCTTT.

This clone was seen once. V usage is TRBV4-1 and J usage is TRBJ1-1; 7 nucleotides agree with TRBD1. Looked up from germline, CDR1 is MGHRA and CDR2 is YSYEKL. The CDR3 runs to 16 residues. V shed 0 bases, J shed 5 bases, and the junction held 9 bases outside the gene matches. The CDR3 DNA sequence: TGCGCCAGCAGCCAAGAATGGGCAGGGGGGTGGACTGAAGCTTTCTTT. Translating gives CASSQEWAGGWTEAFF.

This clone was counted a single time. The germline gene is not matched at one end of the junction; a read error may be the cause. The chain couples TRBV15 to TRBJ2-7; weak D call: TRBD1 (6 bases). Per germline, CDR1 LNHNV and CDR2 YYDKDF (reference sequence). The CDR3 totals 14 residues. CDR3 residues: CASSRDSGAYEQYF. As DNA, the CDR3 is TGTGCCTCCAGCAGAGATTCAGGGGCCTACGAGCAGTACTTC.

CDR3 nucleotides: TGCGCCAGCAGCTTGGTTTCCAGGGGCTACGAGCAGTACTTC. This gives the protein CASSLVSRGYEQYF. The rearrangement joins TRBV5-1 to TRBJ2-7; the D gene is possibly TRBD1 (6 bases). The CDR3 is 14 amino acids. Per the germline V gene, CDR1 is SGHRS and CDR2 is YFSETQ. V was clipped by 0 bases and J by 3 bases, with 10 bases between them.

The rearrangement links TRBV28 to TRBJ2-3, with 8 bases lining up with TRBD2. CDR3 length: 17 amino acids. The germline V gene has CDR1 MDHEN and CDR2 SYDVKM. V dropped 1 base and J dropped 4; count of bases not matched to a gene: 10. CDR3 sequence: CASSLSTGRGAADTQYF. Here the CDR3 DNA reads TGTGCCAGCAGTTTATCGACCGGGAGGGGGGCCGCAGATACGCAGTATTTT.

CDR3 coding DNA: TGTGCCAGCAGCTCCTTTCCGGACCCGGGACAGCAAGAGACCCAGTACTTC. Amino acids: CASSSFPDPGQQETQYF. This chain uses TRBV7-9 with TRBJ2-5, with 7 bases identical to TRBD1. CDR1 SEHNR and CDR2 FQNEAQ come from the germline V gene (reference sequence). V gave up 4 bases and J gave up 2 bases; unmatched junction bases: 13. The CDR3 loop spans 17 amino acids.

The chain couples TRBV14 to TRBJ2-5; TRBD1 might be the D (5 bases). V dropped 1 base and J dropped 5 bases, with 11 bases sitting between them. Looked up from germline, CDR1 is SGHDN and CDR2 is FVKESK. CDR3 size: 14 residues. CDR3 in DNA: TGTGCCAGCAGCCAAGGTTGGGGCTCGGAGACCCAGTACTTC. This encodes CASSQGWGSETQYF.

The chain carries TRBV2 and TRBJ2-2; weak D call: TRBD1 (5 bases). V lost 5 bases to trimming and J lost 4 bases, with 8 bases between them. CDR1 and CDR2 from the germline V gene are SNHLY and FYNNEI. The CDR3 spans 13 residues. The CDR3: CASSRQSTGELFF. The CDR3, as DNA: TGTGCCAGCAGTCGACAGAGCACCGGGGAGCTGTTTTTT.

The chain employs TRBV15 and TRBJ1-1; 10 bases are a match to TRBD1. The CDR3 loop spans 14 amino acids. Germline values: CDR1 LNHNV, CDR2 YYDKDF (reference sequence). The ends lost 1 base at V and 5 bases at J; junction bases unmatched: 1. The DNA for the CDR3 is TGTGCCACCAGCAGAGGGGACAGGGGTACTGAAGCTTTCTTT. Encoded protein: CATSRGDRGTEAFF.

V and J are TRBV27 and TRBJ1-6; 9 bases match TRBD1. Germline CDR1 MNHEY, CDR2 SMNVEV (reference sequence). V shed 6 bases, J shed 7 bases, and the junction held 10 bases outside the gene matches. CDR3 length equals 16 residues. The CDR3 DNA is TGTGCCAGCAGGGACCGGACAGGGGTTCAAAATTCACCCCTCCACTTT. This gives the protein CASRDRTGVQNSPLHF.

V is TRBV6-5 and J is TRBJ1-1; no firm D call. The CDR3 covers 13 residues. The germline V gene has CDR1 MNHEY and CDR2 SVGAGI. The V and J ends lost 3 bases and 7 bases respectively, with 12 bases between them. This CDR3 is CASSYLNSLEAFF. CDR3 coding DNA: TGTGCCAGCAGTTATCTTAACTCACTTGAAGCTTTCTTT.

This sequence joins TRBV15 and TRBJ2-1, with 12 bases lining up with TRBD1. J gave up 8 bases and V 4 bases, and 6 bases lay outside the gene matches. The CDR3 loop spans 15 amino acids. CDR1 is LNHNV, CDR2 YYDKDF, per germline (reference sequence). Here the CDR3 DNA reads TGTGCCACCAGCACCGGGACAGGGGGCATCGATGAGCAGTTCTTC. Its translation is CATSTGTGGIDEQFF.

This sequence joins TRBV28 and TRBJ1-2; D is possibly TRBD1 (6 bases). V was cut by 6 bases and J by 5 bases, with 13 bases left in between. The CDR3 covers 13 residues. Germline CDR1 is MDHEN and CDR2 is SYDVKM. The CDR3 region has the DNA TGTGCCAGCAGCCCTGACAGGTTTTATGGCTACACCTTC. Its translation: CASSPDRFYGYTF.

As for this clone: Other DNA sequences from this sample encode an identical CDR3 as well. The chain links TRBV5-6 to TRBJ1-2; D unclear. This CDR3 comprises 16 residues. Germline loops: CDR1 SGHDT, CDR2 YYEEEE. The V end was cut by 7 bases, the J end by 6 bases, with 25 bases between. DNA of the CDR3: TGTGCCAGCCCCGGAACCCGGGATGCCGATGGGCATGGCTACACCTTC. It codes for CASPGTRDADGHGYTF. Variable domain in full (rest from reference TRBV5-6 and TRBJ1-2): DAGVTQSPTHLIKTRGQQVTLRCSPKSGHDTVSWYQQALGQGPQFIFQYYEEEERQRGNFPDRFSGHQFPNYSSELNVNALLLGDSALYLCASPGTRDADGHGYTFGSGTRLTVV.

The table lists this clone with a count of one. This rearrangement joins TRBV4-1 to TRBJ2-7; D gene uncertain. Trimming removed 1 base at V and 7 bases at J, with 11 bases between. The CDR3 covers 13 residues. CDR1 MGHRA and CDR2 YSYEKL come from the germline V gene. The CDR3 is CASSQAPFREQYF. The CDR3 DNA follows: TGCGCCAGCAGCCAAGCCCCCTTCCGGGAGCAGTACTTC.

The rearrangement uses TRBV7-9 and TRBJ2-3; TRBD1 agrees at 11 bases. Germline V gives CDR1 SEHNR, CDR2 FQNEAQ (reference sequence). The CDR3 covers 16 residues. J gave up 5 bases and V 1 base, and 5 bases lay outside the gene matches. The CDR3 sequence is CASSLGGQGAVDTQYF. The CDR3 DNA sequence: TGTGCCAGCAGCTTAGGCGGACAGGGGGCGGTAGATACGCAGTATTTT. Looking up the rest from reference TRBV7-9 and TRBJ2-3 gives the full variable domain: DTGVSQNPRHKITKRGQNVTFRCDPISEHNRLYWYRQTLGQGPEFLTYFQNEAQLEKSRLLSDRFSAERPKGSFSTLEIQRTEQGDSAMYLCASSLGGQGAVDTQYFGPGTRLTVL.

The chain carries TRBV4-1 and TRBJ1-2; the D is unclear. Germline V gene sequence: CDR1 MGHRA, CDR2 YSYEKL. Trimming cost V 0 bases and J 12 bases, with 14 bases left between them. This CDR3 has 13 amino acids. The DNA for the CDR3 is TGCGCCAGCAGCCAAGATAACAGCTACCTCAACACCTTC. This codes for CASSQDNSYLNTF.

V and J are TRBV27 and TRBJ1-1; 9 bases fit TRBD1. V shed 2 bases and J 10 bases; nucleotides not matched to a gene: 5. The CDR3 consists of 13 residues. Per germline, CDR1 MNHEY and CDR2 SMNVEV (reference sequence). The CDR3 region has the DNA TGTGCCAGCAGTTTAACGGACAGGGGCCTAGCTTTCTTT. Protein product: CASSLTDRGLAFF.

The rearrangement links TRBV7-2 to TRBJ2-1; D may be TRBD1 (6 bases). The germline V gene encodes CDR1 SGHTA and CDR2 FQGNSA. This CDR3 region has 16 residues. The germline V and J ends were trimmed by 3 bases and 2 bases, with 14 bases remaining between them. DNA of the CDR3: TGTGCCAGCAGCTTGCAGGGGATGGGGGCCTACAATGAGCAGTTCTTC. This codes for CASSLQGMGAYNEQFF.

The chain employs TRBV2 and TRBJ2-7, with a weak D call TRBD2 (5 bases). The CDR3 has 13 residues. The ends were cut back, 6 bases at V and 1 base at J, with 10 bases in the middle. Germline V CDR1 and CDR2: SNHLY, FYNNEI. The CDR3 is CASSLGVSYEQYF. CDR3 nucleotides: TGTGCCAGCAGCCTCGGGGTTTCCTACGAGCAGTACTTC.

V is TRBV7-9 and J is TRBJ2-5; 13 nucleotides match TRBD2. After removal of 5 bases from V and 3 bases from J, the junction contained 3 bases not matched to a gene. Per germline, CDR1 SEHNR and CDR2 FQNEAQ (reference sequence). The CDR3 spans 15 residues. CDR3 sequence (DNA): TGTGCCAGCAGCATTGGGACTAGCGGGGAAGAGACCCAGTACTTC. It encodes CASSIGTSGEETQYF.

V usage is TRBV10-3 and J usage is TRBJ1-2; no reliable D call. Trimming stripped 0 bases from V and 2 bases from J, with 7 bases between. Germline assignment: CDR1 ENHRY and CDR2 SYGVKD. This CDR3 contains 14 residues. The CDR3, as DNA: TGTGCCATCAGTGAGTCGTTACTAAACTATGGCTACACCTTC. The encoded protein is CAISESLLNYGYTF.

This chain uses TRBV27 with TRBJ1-1, with D perhaps TRBD1 (6 bases). The CDR3 loop spans 18 amino acids. Per the germline V gene, CDR1 is MNHEY and CDR2 is SMNVEV (reference sequence). Trimming left V 2 bases short and J 1 base short, with 20 bases between. The CDR3 reads CASSLPNQKSTGNTEAFF. CDR3 DNA sequence: TGTGCCAGCAGTTTACCCAATCAAAAATCGACAGGGAACACTGAAGCTTTCTTT.

The chain combines TRBV6-7 with TRBJ1-6; D is perhaps TRBD1 (5 bases). TRBV6-7 is known as an ORF, though its function is uncertain. Trimming shortened V by 2 bases and J by 6 bases, and 20 bases separated the two germline ends. CDR3 size: 18 residues. The CDR3 DNA is TGTGCCAGCAGTTACGGGGCCGGCAGGACCCTTGGTAATTCACCCCTCCACTTT. It yields the protein CASSYGAGRTLGNSPLHF.